A selection of T cell receptor beta chains follows, all from one sample in a study of cytomegalovirus exposure and HLA in healthy donors. The assay was immunoSEQ multiplex PCR, and TCRdb's table has in-frame clones only and misses some. The repertoire holds around 99,000 clones, with 77% as singletons. Sequenced: PBMCs. The receptors here all came from a male donor in good health and CMV-seronegative. CDR3s include the opening cysteine and the closing phenylalanine or tryptophan. The order of the fields is CDR3 protein, CDR3 DNA, V gene, J gene, clone size, D gene. The D gene is left open where the match is weak. The size field is filled for only some rows; it gives once, few, many or a size class.

CASSLEWGPNNEQFF	TGCGCCAGCAGCTTGGAGTGGGGGCCCAACAATGAGCAGTTCTTC	TRBV5-1	TRBJ2-1	-	-
CASSFKAHRDRGLLNTEAFF	TGTGCCAGCAGTTTCAAAGCTCACCGGGACAGGGGGCTGTTGAACACTGAAGCTTTCTTT	TRBV28	TRBJ1-1	-	TRBD1
CASSDSLGLLNEQYF	TGTGCCAGCAGTGACTCACTAGGTCTCTTGAACGAGCAGTACTTC	TRBV2	TRBJ2-7	-	-
CASSKLAGAISGELFF	TGTGCCAGCAGCAAATTAGCGGGAGCGATTTCCGGGGAGCTGTTTTTT	TRBV5-4	TRBJ2-2	-	TRBD2
CAGLGQMNTEAFF	TGTGCCGGACTAGGACAGATGAACACTGAAGCTTTCTTT	TRBV18	TRBJ1-1	-	-
CASSHISDTQYF	TGCGCCAGCAGCCATATCTCGGATACGCAGTATTTT	TRBV4-1	TRBJ2-3	-	-
CASRPTSVSYEQYF	TGTGCCAGCAGACCAACTAGCGTTTCCTACGAGCAGTACTTC	TRBV2	TRBJ2-7	once	TRBD2
CASSLNQPQHF	TGTGCCAGCAGCCTAAATCAGCCCCAGCATTTT	TRBV28	TRBJ1-5	-	-
CASSMQTTGNGYTF	TGTGCCAGCAGCATGCAAACGACAGGGAATGGCTACACCTTC	TRBV27	TRBJ1-2	-	TRBD1
CASSLDRYTEAFF	TGTGCCAGCAGTTTAGACAGGTACACTGAAGCTTTCTTT	TRBV27	TRBJ1-1	-	-
CASSLTSGTPYEQYF	TGTGCCAGCAGTCTGACTAGCGGGACCCCCTACGAGCAGTACTTC	TRBV28	TRBJ2-7	few	TRBD2
CASSSGLAGGWSYNEQFF	TGTGCCAGCAGCTCGGGACTAGCGGGAGGGTGGTCCTACAATGAGCAGTTCTTC	TRBV7-2	TRBJ2-1	-	TRBD2
CASSSASGNNEQFF	TGCGCCAGCAGCTCCGCTAGCGGAAACAATGAGCAGTTCTTC	TRBV5-1	TRBJ2-1	-	TRBD2
CAWSVDSTTASEQYF	TGTGCCTGGAGTGTAGACTCCACCACCGCCTCCGAGCAGTACTTC	TRBV30	TRBJ2-7	once	-
CASSRGRGGTDTQYF	TGTGCCAGCAGCCGCGGGAGAGGGGGCACAGATACGCAGTATTTT	TRBV11-2	TRBJ2-3	-	TRBD2
CASSLVTGAPNEQFF	TGTGCCAGCAGCTTAGTAACGGGAGCCCCCAATGAGCAGTTCTTC	TRBV11-2	TRBJ2-1	once	-
CASSWETGRSYEQYF	TGTGCCAGCAGCTGGGAGACAGGGAGGTCCTACGAGCAGTACTTC	TRBV28	TRBJ2-7	-	-
CASSKAELASHVGNEQFF	TGTGCCAGCAGCAAAGCCGAACTAGCTTCCCACGTCGGAAATGAGCAGTTCTTC	TRBV7-2	TRBJ2-1	-	-
CASSFGGGEQYF	TGTGCCAGCAGCTTCGGTGGTGGCGAGCAGTACTTC	TRBV5-6	TRBJ2-7	-	-
CSVEVSGRNEQYF	TGCAGCGTTGAAGTAAGCGGGAGGAACGAGCAGTACTTC	TRBV29-1	TRBJ2-7	few	TRBD2
CASSVGGQGPNQPQHF	TGTGCCAGCAGCGTAGGGGGACAGGGCCCCAATCAGCCCCAGCATTTT	TRBV9	TRBJ1-5	-	TRBD1
CASTVGAAYEQYF	TGTGCCAGCACGGTGGGGGCCGCCTACGAGCAGTACTTC	TRBV6-1	TRBJ2-7	-	-
CASSLHGTSGSNEQFF	TGTGCCAGCAGCTTGCATGGGACTAGCGGGAGCAATGAGCAGTTCTTC	TRBV5-4	TRBJ2-1	-	TRBD2
CASSQVGQALFYYGYTF	TGCGCCAGCAGCCAAGTGGGACAAGCTCTCTTTTACTATGGCTACACCTTC	TRBV4-1	TRBJ1-2	-	-
CSVASGGYEQYF	TGCAGCGTTGCCAGCGGGGGCTACGAGCAGTACTTC	TRBV29-1	TRBJ2-7	-	TRBD2
CASSEGPGIGEKLFF	TGCGCCAGCAGTGAGGGGCCAGGGATCGGAGAAAAACTGTTTTTT	TRBV10-1	TRBJ1-4	-	-